This TCR beta chain derives from a study of blood T cell dynamics during melanoma immunotherapy. Study as a whole: Patients with metastatic melanoma got pembrolizumab or nivolumab-ipilimumab as first-line care.

Time point of the sample: week 3, after first cycle of checkpoint inhibitor. One draw preceded checkpoint blockade; another followed its first cycle at week 3. Germline V CDR1 and CDR2: SGHNT, YYREEE (reference sequence). The CDR3 sequence is 15 residues long. V shed 0 bases, J shed 7 bases, and the junction held 5 bases outside the gene matches. Repertoires were generated with immunoSEQ multiplex PCR, while TCRdb's copy carries only in-frame clones and drops some. The top ten hold 6% to 9% of the sample, which has about 19,000 clones, around nine tenths seen once. The gene calls are TRBV5-4 and TRBJ1-4; 8 nucleotides align to TRBD1. The source of this sequence is a human donor with melanoma. The sample consisted of blood, taken from a patient treated with checkpoint blockade. CDR3 coding DNA: TGTGCCAGCAGCTTGGGCGGACAGGGAACTGAAAAACTGTTTTTT. Protein sequence: CASSLGGQGTEKLFF.